Listed here are 20 T cell receptor beta chains from one sample, sequenced in a study of cytomegalovirus exposure and HLA in healthy donors. PCR amplification relied on 60 Vbeta primers (plus 13 Jbeta primers). The assay was immunoSEQ multiplex PCR, and TCRdb's table has in-frame clones only and misses some. The sample holds more than 150,000 clones; 70% to 85% are singletons and the top ten take about 1.3%. Material for sequencing was PBMCs. These receptors were taken from a girl aged 2-10 years in good health and CMV-seropositive.

The V gene is TRBV30, the J gene TRBJ1-1; D unresolved. CDR3 length: 14 residues. The germline V gene has CDR1 GTSNPN and CDR2 SVGIG (reference sequence). V was shortened by 8 bases and J by 3 bases, with 19 bases between the two germline ends. As DNA, the CDR3 is TGTGCCCGAACTCGGGATTTCACGGACACTGAAGCTTTCTTT. Protein product: CARTRDFTDTEAFF.

This rearrangement joins TRBV4-1 to TRBJ2-2; 7 nucleotides match TRBD2. Looked up from germline, CDR1 is MGHRA and CDR2 is YSYEKL. CDR3 length equals 16 residues. V dropped 3 bases and J dropped 5; count of bases not matched to a gene: 9. The CDR3 protein is CASSHPSGGGTGELFF. CDR3 in DNA: TGCGCCAGCAGCCACCCCAGTGGGGGGGGGACCGGGGAGCTGTTTTTT.

V gene TRBV4-1 combines with J gene TRBJ2-1; 16 bases align to TRBD2. Germline V gives CDR1 MGHRA, CDR2 YSYEKL. Unmatched junction bases numbered 6, after V lost 1 base and J lost 9 bases. There are 17 residues in the CDR3. CDR3 coding DNA: TGCGCCAGCAGCCAAGTCGAGGGACTAGCGGGGGGGCGTGAGCAGTTCTTC. This sequence encodes CASSQVEGLAGGREQFF.

Here the CDR3 DNA reads TGTGCCAGCAGTTACTTATATTACCGACAGAGCTATGGCTACACCTTC. It yields the protein CASSYLYYRQSYGYTF. The genes are TRBV6-6 and TRBJ1-2, with D possibly TRBD1 on 5 matching bases. V dropped 1 base and J dropped 4 bases, with 16 bases sitting between them. Germline V gives CDR1 MNHNY, CDR2 SVGAGI (reference sequence). This CDR3 region has 16 residues.

The chain recombines TRBV30 with TRBJ1-2; TRBD1 is a possible D gene (6 bases). Trimming removed 3 bases from V and 10 bases from J, with 15 bases in between. Germline CDR1 reads GTSNPN; CDR2 reads SVGIG (reference sequence). The CDR3 has 12 residues. CDR3 loop: CAWRDSSGSYTF. The DNA for the CDR3 is TGTGCCTGGAGGGACAGTTCCGGATCCTACACCTTC.

This clone was seen just once. J is TRBJ2-1 and V is TRBV7-8; TRBD2 matches 7 bases. The trim removed 6 bases at V and 1 base at J, leaving 3 bases unmatched. The CDR3 loop spans 14 amino acids. CDR1 SGHVS and CDR2 FQNEAQ come from the germline V gene. CDR3 DNA sequence: TGTGCCAGCAGGGGAGGGATTTCCTACAATGAGCAGTTCTTC. Its protein is CASRGGISYNEQFF.

The rearrangement uses TRBV30 and TRBJ1-2, with TRBD1 matching 7 bases. The CDR3 runs to 14 residues. CDR1 is GTSNPN and CDR2 is SVGIG in the germline V gene (reference sequence). V was pared by 0 bases and J by 6 bases, with 7 bases of the junction left unmatched. CDR3 amino acids: CAWSVVTGRDGYTF. The CDR3, as DNA: TGTGCCTGGAGTGTGGTGACAGGGCGGGATGGCTACACCTTC. The full variable domain, completed using reference TRBV30 and TRBJ1-2, is SQTIHQWPATLVQPVGSPLSLECTVEGTSNPNLYWYRQAAGRGLQLLFYSVGIGQISSEVPQNLSASRPQDRQFILSSKKLLLSDSGFYLCAWSVVTGRDGYTFGSGTRLTVV.

The chain links TRBV6-5 to TRBJ1-2; D ambiguous. This CDR3 contains 13 residues. With 7 bases removed from V and 5 bases from J, the gap between germline ends came to 14 bases. Germline V gene sequence: CDR1 MNHEY, CDR2 SVGAGI. This CDR3 reads CASTDAAGYGYTF. The CDR3 DNA follows: TGTGCCAGCACGGACGCAGCGGGATATGGCTACACCTTC.

The chain is built from TRBV5-4 and TRBJ2-3, with 16 bases lining up with TRBD2. CDR1 is SGHNT, CDR2 YYREEE, per germline (reference sequence). V lost 4 bases, J lost 4 bases, and 9 bases stayed unmatched. There are 18 residues in the CDR3. The CDR3 sequence: CASSMPGLAGGRADTQYF. The CDR3 region has the DNA TGTGCCAGCAGCATGCCGGGACTAGCGGGGGGGCGGGCAGATACGCAGTATTTT.

The V gene is TRBV19, the J gene TRBJ1-1; D is undetermined. V was clipped by 3 bases and J by 1 base, with 12 bases between them. The CDR3 is 15 amino acids. Germline CDR1 reads LNHDA; CDR2 reads SQIVND (reference sequence). CDR3 DNA sequence: TGTGCCAGTAGTATTTGGCGGGGAGGGAACACTGAAGCTTTCTTT. Its protein is CASSIWRGGNTEAFF.

This clone occurred once. The CDR3 is CASSLVLAGDEQFF. CDR3 DNA: TGTGCCAGCAGTTTAGTACTAGCGGGAGATGAGCAGTTCTTC. The chain recombines TRBV27 with TRBJ2-1; 11 nucleotides line up with TRBD2. Per germline, CDR1 MNHEY and CDR2 SMNVEV (reference sequence). CDR3 length: 14 residues. With V trimmed by 2 bases and J by 8 bases, 2 bases remained unmatched.

The CDR3 spells CASSLGQDNYEQYF. DNA for the CDR3: TGTGCCAGCAGTCTAGGACAGGACAACTACGAGCAGTACTTC. The chain links TRBV6-1 to TRBJ2-7; 7 bases agree with TRBD1. The V gene's germline CDR1 is MNHNS and CDR2 SASEGT. V dropped 5 bases and J dropped 3; count of bases not matched to a gene: 7. The CDR3 has 14 amino acids.

This clone was seen more than once but under ten times. This sequence joins TRBV2 and TRBJ2-7; tentatively, D is TRBD2 (5 bases). The CDR3 has 12 residues. The germline CDR1 and CDR2 sequences are SNHLY and FYNNEI. The germline V and J ends were trimmed by 5 bases and 3 bases, with 8 bases remaining between them. CDR3 nucleotides: TGTGCCAGCAGTTACACTAGCTACGAGCAGTACTTC. Translated, it gives CASSYTSYEQYF.

Here the CDR3 DNA reads TGTGCCAGCAGCCGGGGACAGGTCGAGCAGTACTTC. As protein: CASSRGQVEQYF. The rearrangement links TRBV9 to TRBJ2-7; 8 bases fit TRBD1. Trimming removed 4 bases from V and 6 bases from J; junction bases left unmatched: 3. The CDR3 sequence is 12 residues long. CDR1 is SGDLS and CDR2 is YYNGEE in the germline V gene.

The V and J genes are TRBV19 and TRBJ2-3; 9 bases line up with TRBD2. Per the germline V gene, CDR1 is LNHDA and CDR2 is SQIVND (reference sequence). V was clipped by 4 bases and J by 2 bases; unmatched bases: 7. The length of the CDR3 is 16 residues. The CDR3 region has the DNA TGTGCCAGTAGTACCCGGACTAGCGTACTCACAGATACGCAGTATTTT. It encodes CASSTRTSVLTDTQYF. The complete variable domain, with remaining parts taken from reference TRBV19 and TRBJ2-3, reads DGGITQSPKYLFRKEGQNVTLSCEQNLNHDAMYWYRQDPGQGLRLIYYSQIVNDFQKGDIAEGYSVSREKKESFPLTVTSAQKNPTAFYLCASSTRTSVLTDTQYFGPGTRLTVL.

The CDR3 loop reads CASRAGPSYGYTF. CDR3 DNA sequence: TGTGCCAGCAGAGCGGGACCGAGCTATGGCTACACCTTC. The chain employs TRBV6-4 and TRBJ1-2; a possible D gene is TRBD1 (5 bases). Germline assignment: CDR1 MRHNA and CDR2 SNTAGT. V shed 6 bases and J shed 4 bases, with 12 bases lying between them. This CDR3 has 13 residues.

This chain links TRBV11-2 with TRBJ2-7, with 7 positions matching TRBD1. The CDR3 has 15 amino acids. Trimming removed 1 base from V and 2 bases from J; junction bases left unmatched: 5. Germline V lookup: CDR1 SGHAT, CDR2 FQNNGV. In DNA, the CDR3 is TGTGCCAGCAGCTTAGCGCTCGGGACAGCCTACGAGCAGTACTTC. Translating gives CASSLALGTAYEQYF.

This clone appeared a single time. V is TRBV28 and J is TRBJ2-5, with 8 bases lining up with TRBD1. CDR1 and CDR2 from the germline V gene are MDHEN and SYDVKM. V lost 8 bases to trimming and J lost 3 bases; unmatched junction nucleotides: 8. CDR3 length: 14 residues. CDR3 bases: TGTGCCAGCCTAGAGGCAGGGGGCGAAGAGACCCAGTACTTC. The encoded protein is CASLEAGGEETQYF.

V usage is TRBV27 and J usage is TRBJ1-5, with D tentatively TRBD1 (6 bases). The CDR3 is made up of 19 amino acids. Germline lookup yields CDR1 MNHEY and CDR2 SMNVEV (reference sequence). Deletions cut 1 base from V and 5 bases from J, with 24 bases between. CDR3 loop: CASSLCCRDKGRLDQPQHF. The CDR3 coding sequence is TGTGCCAGCAGTTTATGTTGCCGGGACAAGGGTAGGTTGGATCAGCCCCAGCATTTT.

V gene TRBV5-6 combines with J gene TRBJ1-1; D not certain. With 4 bases removed from V and 11 bases from J, the gap between germline ends came to 15 bases. The length of the CDR3 is 12 residues. The germline gives CDR1 SGHDT, CDR2 YYEEEE. The CDR3 DNA reads TGTGCCAGCAGCCTCGGGGAGACGGCGGCTTTCTTT. The encoded protein is CASSLGETAAFF. Supplemented by reference TRBV5-6 and TRBJ1-1, the full variable domain reads DAGVTQSPTHLIKTRGQQVTLRCSPKSGHDTVSWYQQALGQGPQFIFQYYEEEERQRGNFPDRFSGHQFPNYSSELNVNALLLGDSALYLCASSLGETAAFFGQGTRLTVV.